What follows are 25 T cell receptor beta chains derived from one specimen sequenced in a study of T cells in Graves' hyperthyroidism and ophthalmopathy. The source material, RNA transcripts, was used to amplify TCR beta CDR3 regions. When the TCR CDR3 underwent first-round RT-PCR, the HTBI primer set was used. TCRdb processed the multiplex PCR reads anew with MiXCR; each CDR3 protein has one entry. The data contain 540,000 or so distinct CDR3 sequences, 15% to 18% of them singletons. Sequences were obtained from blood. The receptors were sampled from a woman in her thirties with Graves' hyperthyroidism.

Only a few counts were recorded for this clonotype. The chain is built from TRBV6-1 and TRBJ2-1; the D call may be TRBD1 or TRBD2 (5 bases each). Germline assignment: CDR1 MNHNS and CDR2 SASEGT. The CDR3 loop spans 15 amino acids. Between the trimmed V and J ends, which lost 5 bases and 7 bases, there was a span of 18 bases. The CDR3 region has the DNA TGTGCCAGCAGTTATGGGACCGGGATCAGGAATGAGCAGTTCTTC. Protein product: CASSYGTGIRNEQFF.

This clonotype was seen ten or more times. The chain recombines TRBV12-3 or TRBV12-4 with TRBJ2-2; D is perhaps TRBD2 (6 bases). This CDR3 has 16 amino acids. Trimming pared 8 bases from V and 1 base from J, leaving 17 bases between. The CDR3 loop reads CASFRPGLLNTGELFF. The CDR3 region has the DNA TGTGCCAGCTTCCGGCCGGGACTCTTGAACACCGGGGAGCTGTTTTTT.

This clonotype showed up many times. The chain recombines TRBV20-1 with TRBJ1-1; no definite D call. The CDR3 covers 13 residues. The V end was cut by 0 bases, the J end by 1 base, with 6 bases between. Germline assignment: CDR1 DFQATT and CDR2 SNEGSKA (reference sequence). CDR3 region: CSARDQRNTEAFF. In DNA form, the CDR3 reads TGCAGTGCTAGAGATCAGAGGAACACTGAAGCTTTCTTT.

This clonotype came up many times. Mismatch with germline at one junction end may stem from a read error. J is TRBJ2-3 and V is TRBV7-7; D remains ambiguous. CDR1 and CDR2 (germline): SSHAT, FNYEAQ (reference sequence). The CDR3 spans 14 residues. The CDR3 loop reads CASSPSRNTDTQYF. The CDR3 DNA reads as TGTGCTAGCAGCCCCAGCCGGAACACAGATACGCAGTATTTT.

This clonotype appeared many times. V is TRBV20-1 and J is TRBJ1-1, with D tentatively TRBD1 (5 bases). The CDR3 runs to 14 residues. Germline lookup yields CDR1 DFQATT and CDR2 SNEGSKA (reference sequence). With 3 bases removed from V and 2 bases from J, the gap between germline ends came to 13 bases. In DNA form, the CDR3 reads TGCAGTGCTAGGTGGGGCAGAACTAACACTGAAGCTTTCTTT. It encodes CSARWGRTNTEAFF.

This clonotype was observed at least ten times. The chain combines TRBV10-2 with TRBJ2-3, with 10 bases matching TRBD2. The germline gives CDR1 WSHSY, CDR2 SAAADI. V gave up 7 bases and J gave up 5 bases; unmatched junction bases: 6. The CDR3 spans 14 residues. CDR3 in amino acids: CASTLAGEQDTQYF. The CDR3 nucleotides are TGCGCCAGCACTCTAGCGGGAGAACAAGATACGCAGTATTTT.

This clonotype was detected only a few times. The CDR3 region has the DNA TGTGCCAGCAGTTATTACAGGGCGGACACAGATACGCAGTATTTT. This gives the protein CASSYYRADTDTQYF. The chain is built from TRBV6-1 and TRBJ2-3, with D possibly matching TRBD1 (6 bases). Deletions cut 5 bases from V and 2 bases from J, with 14 bases between. Germline CDR1 and CDR2: MNHNS and SASEGT. The CDR3 loop spans 15 amino acids.

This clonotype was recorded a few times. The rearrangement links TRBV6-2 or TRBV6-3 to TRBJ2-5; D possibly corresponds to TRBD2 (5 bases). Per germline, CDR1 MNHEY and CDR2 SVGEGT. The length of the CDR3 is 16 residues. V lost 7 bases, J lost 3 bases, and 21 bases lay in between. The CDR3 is CASTIGPGNGEETQYF. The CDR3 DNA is TGTGCCAGCACTATAGGTCCGGGGAATGGAGAAGAGACCCAGTACTTC.

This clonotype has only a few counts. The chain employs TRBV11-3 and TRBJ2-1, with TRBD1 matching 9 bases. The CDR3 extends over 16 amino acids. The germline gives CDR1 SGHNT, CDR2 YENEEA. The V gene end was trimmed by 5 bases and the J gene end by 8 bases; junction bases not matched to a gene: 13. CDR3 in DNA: TGTGCCAGCAGCATGGGGACAGGGAAACTTTTTGATGAGCAGTTCTTC. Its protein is CASSMGTGKLFDEQFF.

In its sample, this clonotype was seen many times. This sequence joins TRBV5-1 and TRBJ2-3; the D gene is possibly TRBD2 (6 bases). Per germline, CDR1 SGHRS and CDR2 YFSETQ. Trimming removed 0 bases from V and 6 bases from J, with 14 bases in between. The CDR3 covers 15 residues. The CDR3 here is CASSLVAGPADTQYF. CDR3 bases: TGCGCCAGCAGCTTGGTGGCGGGGCCGGCCGATACGCAGTATTTT.

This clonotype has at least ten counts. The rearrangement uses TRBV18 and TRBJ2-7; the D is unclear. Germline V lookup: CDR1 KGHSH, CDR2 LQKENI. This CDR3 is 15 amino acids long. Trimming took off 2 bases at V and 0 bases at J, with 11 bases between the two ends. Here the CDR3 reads CASSPMGINSYEQYF. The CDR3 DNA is TGTGCCAGCTCACCAATGGGGATTAACTCCTACGAGCAGTACTTC.

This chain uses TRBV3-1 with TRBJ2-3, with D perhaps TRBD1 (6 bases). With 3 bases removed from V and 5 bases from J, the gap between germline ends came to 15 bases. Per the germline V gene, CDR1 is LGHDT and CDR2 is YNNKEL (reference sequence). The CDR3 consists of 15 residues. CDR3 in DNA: TGTGCCAGCAGCCAGAGGACACCGGGACAAGATACGCAGTATTTT. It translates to CASSQRTPGQDTQYF.

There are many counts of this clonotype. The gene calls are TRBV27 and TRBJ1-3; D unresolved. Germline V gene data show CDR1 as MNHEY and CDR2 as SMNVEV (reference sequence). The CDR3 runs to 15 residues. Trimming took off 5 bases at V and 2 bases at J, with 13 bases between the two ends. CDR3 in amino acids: CASSPTGYPGNTIYF. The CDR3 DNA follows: TGTGCCAGCAGTCCGACCGGATATCCTGGAAACACCATATATTTT.

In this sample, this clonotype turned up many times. The CDR3 reads CASTGTSGTGELFF. The CDR3 coding sequence is TGTGCCAGTACCGGGACTAGCGGTACCGGGGAGCTGTTTTTT. J is TRBJ2-2 and V is TRBV2; 11 bases align to TRBD2. Losses at the gene ends were 9 bases for V and 5 bases for J; bases not matched to a gene: 5. Germline loops: CDR1 SNHLY, CDR2 FYNNEI. The CDR3 loop spans 14 amino acids.

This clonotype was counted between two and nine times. The CDR3 DNA reads as TGTGCCAGCTCATCCGAGAGCACAGGATCACCCCTCCACTTT. Translated, it gives CASSSESTGSPLHF. The chain employs TRBV18 and TRBJ1-6; weak D call: TRBD1 (5 bases). Trimming cost V 5 bases and J 10 bases, with 15 bases left between them. CDR1 and CDR2 (germline): KGHSH, LQKENI. The CDR3 has 14 amino acids.

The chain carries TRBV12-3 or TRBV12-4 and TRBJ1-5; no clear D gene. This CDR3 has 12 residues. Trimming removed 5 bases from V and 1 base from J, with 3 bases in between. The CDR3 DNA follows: TGTGCCAGCAGTATGAGCAATCAGCCCCAGCATTTT. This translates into CASSMSNQPQHF.

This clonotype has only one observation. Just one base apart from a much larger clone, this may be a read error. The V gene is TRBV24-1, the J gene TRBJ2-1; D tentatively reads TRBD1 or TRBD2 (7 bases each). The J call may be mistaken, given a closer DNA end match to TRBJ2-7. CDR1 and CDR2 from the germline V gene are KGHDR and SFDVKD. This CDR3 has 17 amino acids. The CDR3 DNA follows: TGTGCCACCAGTGACATAAGACAGGGAGGGTCCTACAATGAGCAGTACTTC. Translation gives CATSDIRQGGSYNEQYF.

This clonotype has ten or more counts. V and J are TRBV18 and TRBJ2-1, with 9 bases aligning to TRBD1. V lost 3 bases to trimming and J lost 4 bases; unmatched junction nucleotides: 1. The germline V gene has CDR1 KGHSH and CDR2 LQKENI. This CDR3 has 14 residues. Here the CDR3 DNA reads TGTGCCAGCTCACCGGACAGGGGTTACAATGAGCAGTTCTTC. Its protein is CASSPDRGYNEQFF.

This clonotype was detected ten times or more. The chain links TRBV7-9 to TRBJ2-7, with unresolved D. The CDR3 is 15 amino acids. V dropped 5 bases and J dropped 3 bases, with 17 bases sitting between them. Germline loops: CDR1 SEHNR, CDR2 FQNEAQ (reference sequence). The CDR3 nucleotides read TGTGCCAGCAGCCCCAGATCCTTATCTGACTACGAGCAGTACTTC. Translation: CASSPRSLSDYEQYF.

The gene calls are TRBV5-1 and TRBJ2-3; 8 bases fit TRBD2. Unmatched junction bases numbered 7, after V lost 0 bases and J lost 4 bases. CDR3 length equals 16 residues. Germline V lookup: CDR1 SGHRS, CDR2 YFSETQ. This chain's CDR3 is CASSLASSGPADTQYF. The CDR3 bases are TGCGCCAGCAGCTTGGCGTCTAGCGGGCCCGCAGATACGCAGTATTTT.

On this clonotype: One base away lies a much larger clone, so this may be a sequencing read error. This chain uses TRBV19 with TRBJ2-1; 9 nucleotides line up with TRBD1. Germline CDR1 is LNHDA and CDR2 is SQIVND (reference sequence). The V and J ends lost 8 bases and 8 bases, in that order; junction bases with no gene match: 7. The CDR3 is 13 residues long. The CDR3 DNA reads TGTGCCAGTGGTCCCACAGGGGGCTATGAGCAGTTCTTC. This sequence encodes CASGPTGGYEQFF.

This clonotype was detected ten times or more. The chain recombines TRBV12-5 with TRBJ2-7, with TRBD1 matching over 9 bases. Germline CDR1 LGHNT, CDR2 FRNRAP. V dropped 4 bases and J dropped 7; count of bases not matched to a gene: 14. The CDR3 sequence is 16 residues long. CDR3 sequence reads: CASGSSPRDRAKEQYF. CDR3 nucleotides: TGTGCTAGTGGTTCAAGTCCCCGGGACAGGGCTAAGGAGCAGTACTTC. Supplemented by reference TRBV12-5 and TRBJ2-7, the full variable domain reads DARVTQTPRHKVTEMGQEVTMRCQPILGHNTVFWYRQTMMQGLELLAYFRNRAPLDDSGMPKDRFSAEMPDATLATLKIQPSEPRDSAVYFCASGSSPRDRAKEQYFGPGTRLTVT.

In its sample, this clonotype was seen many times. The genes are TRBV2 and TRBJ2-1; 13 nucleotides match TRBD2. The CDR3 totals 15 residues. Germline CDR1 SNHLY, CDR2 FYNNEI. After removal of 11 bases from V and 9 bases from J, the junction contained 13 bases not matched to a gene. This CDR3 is CAGNTGTSGTSEQFF. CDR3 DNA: TGTGCCGGGAACACCGGGACTAGCGGGACTTCTGAGCAGTTCTTC.

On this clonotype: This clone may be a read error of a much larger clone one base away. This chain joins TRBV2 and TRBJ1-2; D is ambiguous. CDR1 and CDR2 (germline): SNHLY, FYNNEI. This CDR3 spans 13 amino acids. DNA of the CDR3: TGTGCCAGCGGTGAGCAGGCCTACTATGGCTACACCTTC. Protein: CASGEQAYYGYTF.

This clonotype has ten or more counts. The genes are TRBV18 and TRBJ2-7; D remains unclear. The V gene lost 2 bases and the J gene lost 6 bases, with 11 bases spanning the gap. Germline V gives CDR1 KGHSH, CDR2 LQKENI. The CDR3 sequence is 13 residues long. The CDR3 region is CASSPEELLEQYF. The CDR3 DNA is TGTGCCAGCTCACCAGAAGAACTACTCGAGCAGTACTTC.